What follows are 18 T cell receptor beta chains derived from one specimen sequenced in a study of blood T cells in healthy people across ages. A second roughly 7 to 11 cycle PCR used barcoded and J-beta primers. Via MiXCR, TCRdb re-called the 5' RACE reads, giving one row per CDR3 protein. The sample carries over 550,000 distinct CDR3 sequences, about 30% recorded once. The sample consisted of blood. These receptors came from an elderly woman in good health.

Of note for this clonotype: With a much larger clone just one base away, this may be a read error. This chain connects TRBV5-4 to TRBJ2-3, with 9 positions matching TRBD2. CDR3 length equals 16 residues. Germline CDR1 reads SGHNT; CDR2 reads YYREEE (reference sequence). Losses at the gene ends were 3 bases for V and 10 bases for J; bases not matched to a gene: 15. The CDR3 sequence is CASSSPAGGPSPPQYF. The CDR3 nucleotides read TGTGCCAGCAGCTCGCCCGCGGGGGGGCCAAGTCCCCCGCAGTATTTT.

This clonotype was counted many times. CDR3 residues: CASSYVGQGLTYEQYF. The CDR3 nucleotides read TGTGCCAGCAGTTACGTCGGACAGGGGTTGACCTACGAGCAGTACTTC. The chain recombines TRBV6-2 or TRBV6-3 with TRBJ2-7; 9 bases align to TRBD1. Looked up from germline, CDR1 is MNHEY and CDR2 is SVGEGT. The CDR3 runs 16 residues. Trimming took 2 bases from V and 2 from J; bases not matched to a gene: 7.

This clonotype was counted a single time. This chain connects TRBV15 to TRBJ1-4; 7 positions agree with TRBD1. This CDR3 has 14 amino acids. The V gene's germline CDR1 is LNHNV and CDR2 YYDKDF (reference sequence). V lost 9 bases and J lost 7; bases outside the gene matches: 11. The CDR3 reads CATTDRARGEKLFF. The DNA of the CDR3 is TGTGCCACTACAGACAGGGCTCGGGGTGAAAAACTGTTTTTT. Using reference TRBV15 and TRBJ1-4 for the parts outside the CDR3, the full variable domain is DAMVIQNPRYQVTQFGKPVTLSCSQTLNHNVMYWYQQKSSQAPKLLFHYYDKDFNNEADTPDNFQSRRPNTSFCFLDIRSPGLGDTAMYLCATTDRARGEKLFFGSGTQLSVL.

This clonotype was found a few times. CDR3 sequence: CASSTRQGPNSPLHF. The CDR3 nucleotides are TGTGCCAGCAGCACGCGACAGGGACCAAATTCACCCCTCCACTTT. V is TRBV5-6 and J is TRBJ1-6; 7 bases line up with TRBD1. This CDR3 region has 15 residues. V dropped 4 bases and J dropped 7; count of bases not matched to a gene: 8. Germline-derived CDR1 and CDR2 are SGHDT and YYEEEE.

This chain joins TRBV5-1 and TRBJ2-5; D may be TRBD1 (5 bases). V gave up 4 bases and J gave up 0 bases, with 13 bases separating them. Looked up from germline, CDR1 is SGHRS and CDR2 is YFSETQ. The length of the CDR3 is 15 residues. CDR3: CASSPNQGYQETQYF. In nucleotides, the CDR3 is TGCGCCAGCAGCCCTAACCAGGGCTACCAAGAGACCCAGTACTTC.

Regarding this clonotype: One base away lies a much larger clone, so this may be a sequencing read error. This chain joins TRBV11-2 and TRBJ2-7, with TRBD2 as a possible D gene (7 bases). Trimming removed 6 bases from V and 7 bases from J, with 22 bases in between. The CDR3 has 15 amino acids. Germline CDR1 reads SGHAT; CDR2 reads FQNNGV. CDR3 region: CASRVTSAGDNEQYF. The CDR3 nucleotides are TGTGCCAGCAGGGTCACTAGTGCGGGGGACAATGAGCAGTACTTC.

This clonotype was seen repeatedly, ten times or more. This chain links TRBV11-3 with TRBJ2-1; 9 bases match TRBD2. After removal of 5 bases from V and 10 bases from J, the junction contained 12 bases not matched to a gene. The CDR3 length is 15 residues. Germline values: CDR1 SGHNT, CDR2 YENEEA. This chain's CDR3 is CASSPSGGLTPEQFF. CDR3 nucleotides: TGTGCCAGCAGCCCGAGCGGGGGGCTTACGCCCGAGCAGTTCTTC.

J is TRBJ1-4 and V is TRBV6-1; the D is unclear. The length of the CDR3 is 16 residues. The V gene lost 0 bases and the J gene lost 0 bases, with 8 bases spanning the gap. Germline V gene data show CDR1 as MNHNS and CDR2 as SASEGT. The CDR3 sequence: CASSEAGITTNEKLFF. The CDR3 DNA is TGTGCCAGCAGTGAAGCCGGGATTACAACTAATGAAAAACTGTTTTTT.

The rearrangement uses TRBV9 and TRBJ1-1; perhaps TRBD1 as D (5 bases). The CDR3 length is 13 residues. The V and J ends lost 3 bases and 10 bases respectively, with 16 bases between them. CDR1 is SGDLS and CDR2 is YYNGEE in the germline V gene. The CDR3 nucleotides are TGTGCCAGCAGCGGGGGGGGGATGCGGGGAGCTTTCTTT. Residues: CASSGGGMRGAFF.

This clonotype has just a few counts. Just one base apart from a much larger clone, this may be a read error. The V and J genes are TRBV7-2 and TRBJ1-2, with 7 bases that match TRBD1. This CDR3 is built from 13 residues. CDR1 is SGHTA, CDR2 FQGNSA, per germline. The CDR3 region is CVSKPGTEYGYTF. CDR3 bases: TGTGTCAGCAAGCCAGGGACAGAGTATGGCTACACCTTC.

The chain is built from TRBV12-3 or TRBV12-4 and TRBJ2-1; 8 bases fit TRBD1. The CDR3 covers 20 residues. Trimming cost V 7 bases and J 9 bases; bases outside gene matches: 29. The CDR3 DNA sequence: TGTGCCAGCACTCTCAGCGGGCAGGGGGCAAAGGTACTCTCACGACCTGAGCAGTTCTTC. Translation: CASTLSGQGAKVLSRPEQFF.

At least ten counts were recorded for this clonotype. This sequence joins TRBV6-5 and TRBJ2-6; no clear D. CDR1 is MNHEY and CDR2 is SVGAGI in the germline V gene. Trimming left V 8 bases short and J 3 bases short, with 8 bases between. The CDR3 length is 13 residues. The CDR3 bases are TGTGCCAGCCTCTTAAATGGGGCCAACGTCCTGACTTTC. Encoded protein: CASLLNGANVLTF.

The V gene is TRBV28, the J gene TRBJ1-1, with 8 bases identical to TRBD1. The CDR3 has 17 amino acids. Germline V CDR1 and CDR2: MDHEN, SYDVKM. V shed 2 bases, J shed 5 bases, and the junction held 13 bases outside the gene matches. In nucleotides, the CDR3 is TGTGCCAGCAGTTTAGACCGGGCAGGGGGCTCCAGGACTGAAGCTTTCTTT. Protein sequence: CASSLDRAGGSRTEAFF.

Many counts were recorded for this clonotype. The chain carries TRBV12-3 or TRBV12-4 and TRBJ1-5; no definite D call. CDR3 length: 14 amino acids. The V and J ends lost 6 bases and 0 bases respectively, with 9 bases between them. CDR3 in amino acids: CASSGYYSNQPQHF. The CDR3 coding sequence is TGTGCCAGCAGCGGATACTATAGCAATCAGCCCCAGCATTTT.

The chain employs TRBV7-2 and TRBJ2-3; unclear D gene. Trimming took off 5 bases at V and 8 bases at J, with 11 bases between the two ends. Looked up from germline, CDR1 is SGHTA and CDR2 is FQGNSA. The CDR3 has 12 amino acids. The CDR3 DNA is TGTGCCAGCAGCCTGTATATGGTTACGCAGTATTTT. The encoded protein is CASSLYMVTQYF.

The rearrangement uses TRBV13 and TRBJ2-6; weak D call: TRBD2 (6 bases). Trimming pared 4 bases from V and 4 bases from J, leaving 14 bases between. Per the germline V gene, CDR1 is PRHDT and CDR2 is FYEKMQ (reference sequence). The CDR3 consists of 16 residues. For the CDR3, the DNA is TGTGCCAGCAGCTCCCTTGGGGGGAAAGGGGCCAACGTCCTGACTTTC. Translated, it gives CASSSLGGKGANVLTF.

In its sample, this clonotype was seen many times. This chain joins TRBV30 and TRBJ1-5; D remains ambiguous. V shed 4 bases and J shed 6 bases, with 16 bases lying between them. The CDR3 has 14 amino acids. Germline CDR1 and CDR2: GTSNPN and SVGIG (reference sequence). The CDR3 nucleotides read TGTGCCTGGAATCTTAATGTGGGTGGTCAGCCCCAGCATTTT. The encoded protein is CAWNLNVGGQPQHF.

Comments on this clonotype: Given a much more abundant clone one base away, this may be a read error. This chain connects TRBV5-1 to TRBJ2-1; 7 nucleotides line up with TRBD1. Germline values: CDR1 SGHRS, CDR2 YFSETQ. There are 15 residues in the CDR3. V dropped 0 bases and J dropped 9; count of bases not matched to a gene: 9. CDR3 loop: CASSLAFDRAREQFF. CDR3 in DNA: TGCGCCAGCAGCTTGGCCTTTGACAGGGCCCGTGAGCAGTTCTTC. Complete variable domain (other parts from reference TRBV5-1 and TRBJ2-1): KAGVTQTPRYLIKTRGQQVTLSCSPISGHRSVSWYQQTPGQGLQFLFEYFSETQRNKGNFPGRFSGRQFSNSRSEMNVSTLELGDSALYLCASSLAFDRAREQFFGPGTRLTVL.